These T cell receptor beta chains were read from a single sample in a study of cytomegalovirus exposure and HLA in healthy donors. The assay was immunoSEQ multiplex PCR, and TCRdb's table has in-frame clones only and misses some. The table records 70,000 or so clones, 82% of them present only once. The sequenced sample was PBMCs. Receptors were obtained from a man aged 18 to 35 in good health and CMV-seronegative. The CDR3 runs from the conserved cysteine through the conserved F or W.

J	V	length	CDR3
TRBJ2-3	TRBV15	18	CATSRGGTSGSVTDTQYF
TRBJ1-4	TRBV7-8	13	CASRNTGDEKLFF
TRBJ2-5	TRBV18	13	CASSLDFQETQYF
TRBJ2-7	TRBV6-6	13	CASRLGQLYEQYF
TRBJ2-7	TRBV28	20	CASSSPWTSGSMPTTYEQYF
TRBJ2-7	TRBV11-2	16	CASSRKGASGVYEQYF
TRBJ1-1	TRBV19	14	CASSPTRGGAEAFF
TRBJ2-1	TRBV6-1	15	CASSEASAVYNEQFF
TRBJ2-3	TRBV7-9	16	CASSYLAGGQADTQYF
TRBJ1-2	TRBV15	15	CATSGLLNSGLGYTF
TRBJ2-1	TRBV12-5	13	CASAPGGANEQFF
TRBJ2-1	TRBV19	17	CASSIGQVRDSFHEQFF
TRBJ1-2	TRBV30	13	CAWSLGQGDGYTF
TRBJ2-7	TRBV6-5	13	CASTGQTAYEQYF
TRBJ1-4	TRBV4-3	15	CASSQDRGRGEKLFF
TRBJ1-1	TRBV6-5	13	CASSPKQGSKAFF
TRBJ2-7	TRBV11-2	17	CASSRTGLAGISYEQYF